This TCR beta chain was obtained from a study of OX40 agonist ivuxolimab in advanced cancers. The wider study: Of the participants, 40% had some prior anti-PD-1, anti-PD-L1 or anti-CTLA-4 therapy, which was allowed. Three partial responders included one hepatocellular carcinoma patient and two cutaneous melanoma patients. General study points: CD4+ and CD8+ blood T cells expanded clonally by week 6 at 0.1 to 3.0 mg/kg. Among patients with partial responses at 0.1-3.0 mg/kg, clonal expansion was among the lowest.

Measured with immunoSEQ multiplex PCR; TCRdb has only the in-frame clones, and not every one. This table holds tens of thousands of clones, approximately 90% found once. The germline V gene encodes CDR1 SGHRS and CDR2 YFSETQ. The CDR3 totals 14 residues. Trimming took 2 bases from V and 5 from J; bases not matched to a gene: 4. Of note for this clone: As yet, its antigen is unknown.

This sequence joins TRBV5-1 and TRBJ2-5, with TRBD2 matching over 9 bases. The clonotype comes from an adult with an advanced solid tumor such as melanoma, head and neck, liver or kidney cancer. Here the sequenced sample was CD4+ or CD8+ T cells sorted from blood, taken in a trial of the OX40 agonist ivuxolimab. The CDR3 coding sequence is TGCGCCAGCAGCTTTAGGACTAGCGAGGAGACCCAGTACTTC. Residues: CASSFRTSEETQYF.